This T cell receptor beta chain was sequenced in a study of blood T cell repertoires in COVID-19. Across the study: Whether acute or convalescent, the COVID-19 samples came from the United States, Italy and Spain. PBMCs, B-cell-depleted T cells, or T cells were the source of the cDNA or gDNA that made up the material.

In the source study's methods: By means of reference gene primer amplification, nucleated cell counts were estimated. Method: immunoSEQ multiplex PCR; TCRdb's copy keeps in-frame clones and lacks some. That table is the source of V, J and clone size, and D and trimming were worked out from the DNA. The sample contains tens of thousands of clones, 75% to 85% of which appear only once. Germline V gene sequence: CDR1 SGHRS, CDR2 YFSETQ. The CDR3 runs to 13 residues. The ends lost 4 bases at V and 5 bases at J; junction bases unmatched: 2. Sequences were obtained from peripheral blood. The chain is built from TRBV5-1 and TRBJ2-3, with TRBD2 identical over 9 bases. This TCR was recovered from a human donor in a cohort sampled during active COVID-19. CDR3 sequence (DNA): TGCGCCAGCAGCGAGCGGGAGGAAGATACGCAGTATTTT. Its translation is CASSEREEDTQYF.